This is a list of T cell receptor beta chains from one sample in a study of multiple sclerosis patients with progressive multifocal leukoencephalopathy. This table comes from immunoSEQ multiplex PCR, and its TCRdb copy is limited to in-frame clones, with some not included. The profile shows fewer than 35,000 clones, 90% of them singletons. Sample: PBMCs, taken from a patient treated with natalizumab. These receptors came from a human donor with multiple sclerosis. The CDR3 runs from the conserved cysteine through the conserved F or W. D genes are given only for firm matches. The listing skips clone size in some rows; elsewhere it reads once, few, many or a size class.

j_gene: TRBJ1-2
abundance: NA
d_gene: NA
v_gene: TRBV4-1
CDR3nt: TGCGCCAGCAGCGCGTTAGGGTCATATGGCTACACCTTC
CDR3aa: CASSALGSYGYTF

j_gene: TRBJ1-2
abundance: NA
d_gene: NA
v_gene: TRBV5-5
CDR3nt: TGTGCCAGCAGCTTGGAGGTATCGGTCGGGCGTGGCTACACCTTC
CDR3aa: CASSLEVSVGRGYTF

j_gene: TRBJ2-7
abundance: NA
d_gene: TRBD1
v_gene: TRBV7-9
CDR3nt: TGTGCCAGCAGCTTCGGGACAGGTAAAGACGAGCAGTACTTC
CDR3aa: CASSFGTGKDEQYF

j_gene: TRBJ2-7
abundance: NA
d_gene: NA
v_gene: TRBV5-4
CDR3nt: TGTGCCAGCAGCTTGGATCGAGAGGAGTACTTC
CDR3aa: CASSLDREEYF

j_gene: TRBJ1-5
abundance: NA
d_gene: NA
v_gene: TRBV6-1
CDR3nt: TGTGCCAGCAGTAAGACAGTAAGCAATCAGCCCCAGCATTTT
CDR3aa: CASSKTVSNQPQHF

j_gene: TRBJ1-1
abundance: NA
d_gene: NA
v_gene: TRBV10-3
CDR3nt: TGTGCCAGCACAGGGTCCACTGAAGCTTTCTTT
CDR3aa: CASTGSTEAFF

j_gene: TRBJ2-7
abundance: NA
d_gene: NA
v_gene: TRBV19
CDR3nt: TGTGCCAGTAGTATAAGCCTGAGCTCCTACGAGCAGTACTTC
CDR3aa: CASSISLSSYEQYF

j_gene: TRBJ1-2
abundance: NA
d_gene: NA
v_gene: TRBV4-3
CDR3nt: TGCGCCAGCAGCCAAGATCGTACAGGGAGCTATGGCTACACCTTC
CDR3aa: CASSQDRTGSYGYTF

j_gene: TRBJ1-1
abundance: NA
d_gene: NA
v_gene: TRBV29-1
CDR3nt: TGCAGCGTTGGGCCCGGGCAGCGCACTGAAGCTTTCTTT
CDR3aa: CSVGPGQRTEAFF

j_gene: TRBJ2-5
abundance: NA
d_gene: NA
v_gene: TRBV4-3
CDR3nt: TGCGCCAGCAGCCAAGATGAGAGGCAGGTGCGCCAAGAGACCCAGTACTTC
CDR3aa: CASSQDERQVRQETQYF

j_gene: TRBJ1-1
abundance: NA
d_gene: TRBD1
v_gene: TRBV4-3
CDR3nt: TGCGCCAGCAGCGCGCACAGGGGGCCTGACACTGAAGCTTTCTTT
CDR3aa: CASSAHRGPDTEAFF

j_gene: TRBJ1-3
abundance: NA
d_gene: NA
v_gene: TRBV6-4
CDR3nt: TGTGCCAGCAGTTTAGCCTTATCCTCCTCTGGAAACACCATATATTTT
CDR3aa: CASSLALSSSGNTIYF

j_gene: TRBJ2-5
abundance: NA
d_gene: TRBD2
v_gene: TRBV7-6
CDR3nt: TGTGCCAGCAGCTTACTAGCGGGGGGTGGAGAGACCCAGTACTTC
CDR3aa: CASSLLAGGGETQYF

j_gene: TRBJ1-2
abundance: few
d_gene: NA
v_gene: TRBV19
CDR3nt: TGTGCCAGTAGTATCGACAGGAACTATGGCTACACCTTC
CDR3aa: CASSIDRNYGYTF

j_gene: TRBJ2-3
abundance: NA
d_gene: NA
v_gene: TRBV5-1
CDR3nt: TGCGCCAGCAACCGCCCCCCGTCAGATACGCAGTATTTT
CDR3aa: CASNRPPSDTQYF

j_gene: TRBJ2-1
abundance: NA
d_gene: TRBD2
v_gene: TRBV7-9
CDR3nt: TGTGCCAGCAGCCTGGATCTTAGCGGGGGGAATGAGCAGTTCTTC
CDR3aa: CASSLDLSGGNEQFF

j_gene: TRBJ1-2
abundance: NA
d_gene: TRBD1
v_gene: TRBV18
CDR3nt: TGTGCCAGCTCACCCCCGGGACAGGGTAACTATGGCTACACCTTC
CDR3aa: CASSPPGQGNYGYTF

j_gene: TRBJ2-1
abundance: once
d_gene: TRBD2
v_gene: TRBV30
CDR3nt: TGTGCCTGGAGGAAGCTACCGGGACTAGCGGGGAATGAGCAGTTCTTC
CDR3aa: CAWRKLPGLAGNEQFF

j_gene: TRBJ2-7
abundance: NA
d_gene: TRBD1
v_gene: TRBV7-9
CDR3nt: TGTGCCAGCAGGCCGACAGGGGAATCTTACGAGCAGTACTTC
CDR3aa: CASRPTGESYEQYF

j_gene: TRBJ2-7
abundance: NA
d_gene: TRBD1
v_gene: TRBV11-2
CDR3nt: TGTGCCAGCAGCTTAGACGGACAGGGAGCCTACGAGCAGTACTTC
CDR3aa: CASSLDGQGAYEQYF

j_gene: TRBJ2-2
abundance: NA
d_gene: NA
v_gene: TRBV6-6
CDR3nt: TGTGCCAGCAGTGGCTCAGGGGTCACGAACACCGGGGAGCTGTTTTTT
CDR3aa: CASSGSGVTNTGELFF

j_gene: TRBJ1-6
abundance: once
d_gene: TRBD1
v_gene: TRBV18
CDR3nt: TGTGCCAGCTCACCCGGACAGGCGCTAAATTCACCCCTCCACTTT
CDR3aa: CASSPGQALNSPLHF

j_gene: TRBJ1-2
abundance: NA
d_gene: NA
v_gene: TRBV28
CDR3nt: TGTGCCAGCAGTTTATGGGGAAGAGGCTACACCTTC
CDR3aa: CASSLWGRGYTF

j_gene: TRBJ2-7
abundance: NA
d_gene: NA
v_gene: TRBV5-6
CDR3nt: TGTGCCAGCAGCTTAGACCAAATCACTCAGTACTTC
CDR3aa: CASSLDQITQYF

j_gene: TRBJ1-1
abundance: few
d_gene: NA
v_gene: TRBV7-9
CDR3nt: TGTGCCAGCAGCTTAGAAGGGGGCACTGAAGCTTTCTTT
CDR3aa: CASSLEGGTEAFF

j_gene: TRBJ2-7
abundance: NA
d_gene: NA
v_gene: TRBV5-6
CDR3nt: TGTGCCAGCAGCCCCAGGGTAGGATACGAGCAGTACTTC
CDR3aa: CASSPRVGYEQYF

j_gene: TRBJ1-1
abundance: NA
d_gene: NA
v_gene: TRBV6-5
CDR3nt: TGTGCCAGCAGGCCAGGAGTCATGAACACTGAAGCTTTCTTT
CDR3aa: CASRPGVMNTEAFF

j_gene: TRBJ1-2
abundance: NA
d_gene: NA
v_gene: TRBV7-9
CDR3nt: TGTGCCAGCAGCTCGTCAGGGGTGAGCACCTTC
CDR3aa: CASSSSGVSTF

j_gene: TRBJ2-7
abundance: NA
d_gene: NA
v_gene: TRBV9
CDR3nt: TGTGCCAGCAGCCCAGAACCGGGACAATCCTACGAGCAGTACTTC
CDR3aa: CASSPEPGQSYEQYF

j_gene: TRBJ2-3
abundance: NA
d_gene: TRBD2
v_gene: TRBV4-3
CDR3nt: TGCGCCAGCAGCCAAGACCTAGCGGGGGGCCCTAGCACAGATACGCAGTATTTT
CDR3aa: CASSQDLAGGPSTDTQYF

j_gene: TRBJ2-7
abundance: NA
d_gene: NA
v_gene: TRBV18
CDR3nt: TGTGCCAGCGCGACTGACTTACGTGACGAGCAGTACTTC
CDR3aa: CASATDLRDEQYF